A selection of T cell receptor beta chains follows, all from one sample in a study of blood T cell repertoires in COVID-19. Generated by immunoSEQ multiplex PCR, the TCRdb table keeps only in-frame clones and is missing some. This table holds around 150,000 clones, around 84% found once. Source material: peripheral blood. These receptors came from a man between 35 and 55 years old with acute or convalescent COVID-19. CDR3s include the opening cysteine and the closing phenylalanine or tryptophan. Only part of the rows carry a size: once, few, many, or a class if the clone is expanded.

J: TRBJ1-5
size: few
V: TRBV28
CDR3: CASRYPGTSGPNQPQHF

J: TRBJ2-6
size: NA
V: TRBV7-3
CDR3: CASSRTGSSQSGANVLTF

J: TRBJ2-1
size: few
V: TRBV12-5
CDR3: CASGKVQGSWNEQFF

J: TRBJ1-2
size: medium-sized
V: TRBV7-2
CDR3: CASSLGYNRDGYTF

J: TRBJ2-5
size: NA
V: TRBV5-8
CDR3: CASSYLGHFQETQYF

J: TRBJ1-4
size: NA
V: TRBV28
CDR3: CASRSRTGGNEKLFF

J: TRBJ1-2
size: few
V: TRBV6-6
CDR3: CASSRGAGNANYGYTF

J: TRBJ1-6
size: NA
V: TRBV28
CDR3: CASSLNQGLGSPLHF

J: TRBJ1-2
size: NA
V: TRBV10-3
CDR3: CAISEVLTGGAYWGYTF

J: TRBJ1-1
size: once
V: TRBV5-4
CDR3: CASSPRAGVNTEAFF

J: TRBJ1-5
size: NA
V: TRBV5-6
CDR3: CASSLRGFLQPQHF

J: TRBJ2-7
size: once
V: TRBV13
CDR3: CASSPGRGTYEQYF

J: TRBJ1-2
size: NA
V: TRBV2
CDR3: CASSARYYGYTF

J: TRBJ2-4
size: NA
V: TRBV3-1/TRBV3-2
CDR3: CASSLRGTKNIQYF

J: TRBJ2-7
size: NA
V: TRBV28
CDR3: CASRPHRGQVDEQYF

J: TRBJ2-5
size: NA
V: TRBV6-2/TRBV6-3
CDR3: CASSYSGTSGDRETQYF

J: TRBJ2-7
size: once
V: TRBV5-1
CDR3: CASSLGRETYEQYF

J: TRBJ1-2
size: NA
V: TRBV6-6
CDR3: CAGRDRGGLYGYTF

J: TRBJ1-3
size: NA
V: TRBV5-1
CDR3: CASSLPMAGVGNTIYF

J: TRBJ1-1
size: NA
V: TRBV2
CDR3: CASRGQQNTEAFF

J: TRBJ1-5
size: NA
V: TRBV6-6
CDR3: CASNGQSNQPQHF

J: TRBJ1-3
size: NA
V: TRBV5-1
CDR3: CASSEGTAYGNTIYF

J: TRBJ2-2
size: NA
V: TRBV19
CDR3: CAVRGIHGELFF

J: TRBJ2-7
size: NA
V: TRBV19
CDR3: CASSVLGGQLYEQYF

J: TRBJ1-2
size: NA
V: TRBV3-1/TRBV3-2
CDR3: CASIDRGSSGYTF

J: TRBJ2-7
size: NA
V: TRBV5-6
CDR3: CASSQGLAGGRAYEQYF

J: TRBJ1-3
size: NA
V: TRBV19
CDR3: CASSIDGTPGNTIYF

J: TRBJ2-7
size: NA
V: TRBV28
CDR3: CASSSQYEQYF

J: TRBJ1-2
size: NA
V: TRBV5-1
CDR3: CASSLEGGGNYGYTF

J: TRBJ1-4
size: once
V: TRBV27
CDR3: CASSFKTGTNEKLFF

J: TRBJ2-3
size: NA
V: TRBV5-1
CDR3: CASSLMGGTDTQYF

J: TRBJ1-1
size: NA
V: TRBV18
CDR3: CASSPQGDTEAFF

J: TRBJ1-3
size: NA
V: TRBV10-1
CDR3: CASSGGTSGGNTIYF

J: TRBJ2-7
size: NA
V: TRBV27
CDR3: CASSSSGQAYEQYF

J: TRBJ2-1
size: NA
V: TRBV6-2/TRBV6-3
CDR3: CASSDPGTRTYNEQFF

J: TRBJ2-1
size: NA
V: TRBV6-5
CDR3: CASTYGGNEQFF

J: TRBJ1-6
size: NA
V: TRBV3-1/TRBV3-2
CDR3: CASSQAGTGGSSPLHF

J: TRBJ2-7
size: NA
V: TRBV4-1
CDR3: CASSHIWTGTKYEQYF